The entry below gives a single T cell receptor (beta chain) sequence along with its context. The sample belongs to a study of breast tumors, draining lymph nodes, adjacent tissues. The junction had 9 bases not matched to a gene; V was cut back by 10 bases and J by 5 bases. Germline V gene data show CDR1 as MNHNY and CDR2 as SVGAGI (reference sequence). The CDR3 extends over 13 amino acids. TCRdb fed the multiplex PCR reads into MiXCR, producing one record per CDR3 protein. The sample contains some 53,000 distinct CDR3 sequences, around 45% of which appear only once. The chain uses TRBV6-6 and TRBJ2-5; 8 bases agree with TRBD1. This TCR was sampled from a female donor with breast cancer. Some clones in this sample may be carry-over from other donors' samples. The sample taken for sequencing was breast tumor tissue. As DNA, the CDR3 is TGTGCCACCAGGACAGGGTTACGGGAGACCCAGTACTTC. Protein: CATRTGLRETQYF.